This TCR beta chain comes out of a study of CD8 T cells in ankylosing spondylitis (TCRdb year 2017). Background on the whole study: The study set out to find disease-linked TCR variants by profiling T cell receptor beta repertoires in ankylosing spondylitis patients and healthy donors. The full study cohort was made up of roughly 25 ankylosing spondylitis patients and approximately 100 healthy donors. Peripheral blood samples were taken, and synovial fluid was additionally collected from ankylosing spondylitis patients.

This clonotype was detected many times. Its target antigen remains unknown. Base quality data are lacking; no much larger clone is found one base away. Study-level results and caveats: Some of the motif variants had been reported before in the synovial fluid and blood of reactive arthritis patients, a finding that suggests common disease-initiation mechanisms. A TCR beta motif of seven or eight highly homologous amino acid variants appeared characteristic of blood from ankylosing spondylitis patients. The disease-linked clones had a CD8+ phenotype and were found at relatively low frequencies in peripheral blood. According to the report, matched synovial fluid samples from ankylosing spondylitis patients were significantly enriched for the disease-linked clones.

Instrument on record: Illumina HiSeq 2500. Quantitative 5'-RACE with molecular barcodes was the method used to prepare the TCR beta libraries. For the original study's pipeline: Disease-linked TCR variants were identified with a new computational method built on a probabilistic model of VDJ rearrangement. TCRdb's own reprocessing of the public reads used fastp at Q25 and MiXCR and kept productive beta chains. Identical CDR3 protein sequences are pooled into one entry, listed with their most common genes and DNA. The V and J calls shown here were made by TCRdb, not taken from the authors' results. This sample has some 250,000 distinct CDR3 sequences in its table, and 24% of those were observed once. Jointly, the top ten make up about 0.6% of the sample. The CDR3 runs 14 amino acids, cysteine and phenylalanine included. The entry retains the CDR3 DNA only, 42 bases that are in frame from base 1. From the germline V gene, CDR1 is ENHRY and CDR2 is SYGVKD. V lost 6 bases and J lost 0 bases; the stretch between them is 10 bases long.

In this chain, TRBV10-3 is recombined with TRBJ2-3; no D gene call is confident. The specimen sequenced was blood, either unsorted or a sorted T cell fraction (not recorded which). The origin of this receptor is a male donor with ankylosing spondylitis or in good health (not recorded which). The nucleotide sequence is given as TGTGCCATCAGGACTTCCACTAGCACAGATACGCAGTATTTT. It codes for CAIRTSTSTDTQYF.